This TCR beta chain was identified during a study of OX40 agonist ivuxolimab in advanced cancers. Across the whole study: Participants, 80% to 90% male, averaged approximately 60 years of age, ranging from roughly 20 to 80. Prior anti-PD-1, anti-PD-L1 or anti-CTLA-4 therapy was allowed; around 40% had some.

CDR3 length: 15 amino acids. V shed 5 bases, J shed 4 bases, and the junction held 3 bases outside the gene matches. Germline V gene lookup returns CDR1 SGHTA and CDR2 FQGNSA. Some clones are missing from TCRdb's copy, which holds only in-frame ones; the method was immunoSEQ multiplex PCR. Of approximately 65,000 clones listed, roughly nine tenths are singletons. The source material was CD4+ or CD8+ T cells sorted from blood, sampled in a trial of the OX40 agonist ivuxolimab. This sequence originates from an adult with an advanced solid tumor such as melanoma, head and neck, liver or kidney cancer. V and J are TRBV7-2 and TRBJ2-3; 13 positions match TRBD2. CDR3 DNA sequence: TGTGCCAGCAGCACCGGACTAGCGGGAGCAGATACGCAGTATTTT. This sequence encodes CASSTGLAGADTQYF.